The 14 T cell receptor beta chains given below trace back to one sample, sequenced in a study of T cell repertoires in cytomegalovirus infection. TCRdb reanalysed the reads using MiXCR and keeps one entry per CDR3 protein. The top ten clones hold about an eighth of a sample with about 770,000 distinct CDR3 sequences, under 35% of them seen once. These receptors have no known antigen. The sequences come from cultured CD8+ T cells from PBMCs, collected from culture after CMV antigen stimulation. The source is a human donor in good health (CMV status not recorded). Some clones in this sample may be carry-over from other donors' samples.

The sample holds a few counts of this clonotype. The rearrangement uses TRBV10-3 and TRBJ2-5, with 12 nucleotides matching TRBD2. The V segment lost 5 bases and the J segment 5 bases; nucleotides outside the gene matches: 6. Germline V gene sequence: CDR1 ENHRY, CDR2 SYGVKD. The length of the CDR3 is 15 residues. The CDR3 DNA sequence: TGTGCCATCAGTCAACCTAGCGGGGGGGCGGAGACCCAGTACTTC. Protein: CAISQPSGGAETQYF.

A few counts support this clonotype. The chain couples TRBV29-1 to TRBJ2-7; D tentatively fits TRBD1 or TRBD2 (5 bases each). CDR3 length: 12 residues. V dropped 3 bases and J dropped 0 bases, with 6 bases sitting between them. The germline V gene has CDR1 SQVTM and CDR2 ANQGSEA. The CDR3 spells CSVEGTSYEQYF. The CDR3 DNA is TGCAGCGTTGAGGGGACCTCCTACGAGCAGTACTTC.

This rearrangement joins TRBV20-1 to TRBJ2-7; tentative D call: TRBD1 (6 bases). The V gene's germline CDR1 is DFQATT and CDR2 SNEGSKA (reference sequence). The CDR3 contains 14 residues. Trimming removed 0 bases at V and 2 bases at J, with 11 bases between. CDR3 DNA: TGCAGTGCTAGAGATAGAGGGGGAACCTACGAGCAGTACTTC. Its translation is CSARDRGGTYEQYF.

CDR3 in amino acids: CASSQDWVGYRGSTEAFF. In DNA form, the CDR3 reads TGCGCCAGCAGCCAAGATTGGGTGGGTTACAGGGGATCTACTGAAGCTTTCTTT. The rearrangement uses TRBV4-1 and TRBJ1-1; 7 bases are a match to TRBD1. The CDR3 extends over 18 amino acids. Looked up from germline, CDR1 is MGHRA and CDR2 is YSYEKL. V lost 0 bases to trimming and J lost 5 bases; unmatched junction nucleotides: 15.

V gene TRBV24-1 combines with J gene TRBJ2-6; the match to TRBD1 covers 10 bases. Germline V gene data show CDR1 as KGHDR and CDR2 as SFDVKD. Trimming took 10 bases from V and 0 from J; bases not matched to a gene: 8. The CDR3 length is 17 residues. The chain's CDR3 is CATGGTGANSGANVLTF. In DNA form, the CDR3 reads TGTGCCACAGGCGGGACAGGGGCGAACTCTGGGGCCAACGTCCTGACTTTC.

This clonotype was seen only a few times. V gene TRBV6-2 or TRBV6-3 combines with J gene TRBJ2-1; TRBD2 matches 10 bases. Germline V gene data show CDR1 as MNHEY and CDR2 as SVGEGT. CDR3 size: 17 residues. V was pared by 2 bases and J by 2 bases, with 6 bases of the junction left unmatched. The CDR3 spells CASSYPSTSGAYNEQFF. The CDR3 DNA sequence: TGTGCCAGCAGTTACCCCTCAACTAGCGGGGCCTACAATGAGCAGTTCTTC.

This clonotype turned up a few times. This chain uses TRBV25-1 with TRBJ1-1, with D perhaps matching TRBD1 (5 bases). Germline-derived CDR1 and CDR2 are MGHDK and SYGVNS. The V end lost 7 bases, the J end lost 8 bases, and 11 bases lay between the germline ends. The CDR3 covers 11 residues. The CDR3 sequence: CASIWGMEAFF. Here the CDR3 DNA reads TGTGCCAGCATTTGGGGGATGGAAGCTTTCTTT.

The rearrangement links TRBV3-1 to TRBJ2-5, with D hard to call. V was pared by 1 base and J by 1 base, with 10 bases between. The CDR3 length is 15 residues. CDR1 LGHDT and CDR2 YNNKEL come from the germline V gene (reference sequence). CDR3 loop: CASSQGLILQETQYF. CDR3 DNA sequence: TGTGCCAGCAGCCAAGGACTGATCCTCCAAGAGACCCAGTACTTC.

This clonotype was seen a few times. This rearrangement joins TRBV3-1 to TRBJ1-1; D gene unclear. CDR3 length equals 14 residues. V was trimmed by 0 bases and J by 8 bases, leaving 13 bases between them. Germline values: CDR1 LGHDT, CDR2 YNNKEL (reference sequence). The DNA for the CDR3 is TGTGCCAGCAGCCAAGATTTGACGACGCGGGAAGCTTTCTTT. Amino acid sequence: CASSQDLTTREAFF.

The chain recombines TRBV9 with TRBJ2-2; D gene uncertain. With 10 bases removed from V and 13 bases from J, the gap between germline ends came to 14 bases. The CDR3 totals 10 residues. Germline V gene data show CDR1 as SGDLS and CDR2 as YYNGEE. CDR3: CASGGVVLFF. CDR3 nucleotide sequence: TGTGCCTCTGGTGGGGTAGTGCTGTTTTTT.

Only a few counts were recorded for this clonotype. The genes are TRBV7-9 and TRBJ2-5, with a tentative D call TRBD2 (7 bases). The V gene's germline CDR1 is SEHNR and CDR2 FQNEAQ (reference sequence). The CDR3 spans 15 residues. V lost 4 bases, J lost 5 bases, and 17 bases lay in between. The CDR3 region is CASSSHGGALETQYF. In DNA, the CDR3 is TGTGCCAGCAGCTCCCATGGGGGGGCCCTGGAGACCCAGTACTTC.

Written as DNA, the CDR3 is TGTGCCAGCAGCTTAGCGGGCGGGGGGGCCCAGGAGACCCAGTACTTC. Residues: CASSLAGGGAQETQYF. The rearrangement uses TRBV7-6 and TRBJ2-5; TRBD2 agrees at 9 bases. CDR3 length: 16 residues. The V and J ends lost 0 bases and 5 bases, in that order; junction bases with no gene match: 7. Looked up from germline, CDR1 is SGHVS and CDR2 is FNYEAQ. The full variable domain, rest sourced from reference TRBV7-6 and TRBJ2-5, is GAGVSQSPRYKVTKRGQDVALRCDPISGHVSLYWYRQALGQGPEFLTYFNYEAQQDKSGLPNDRFSAERPEGSISTLTIQRTEQRDSAMYRCASSLAGGGAQETQYFGPGTRLLVL.

Worth noting for this clonotype: This may stem from a read error, because a much larger clone lies one nucleotide away. This chain links TRBV6-2 or TRBV6-3 with TRBJ1-1, with TRBD1 identical over 11 bases. Germline V CDR1 and CDR2: MNHEY, SVGEGT. The CDR3 sequence is 13 residues long. CDR3: CASSWTGGTEDFF. The DNA for the CDR3 is TGTGCCAGCAGCTGGACAGGGGGCACTGAAGATTTCTTT.

The CDR3 DNA reads TGTGCCAGCAGCTTAGGACAGGGAAACAATAACTATGGCTACACCTTC. Translation gives CASSLGQGNNNYGYTF. The chain uses TRBV11-2 and TRBJ1-2; 7 nucleotides line up with TRBD1. With V trimmed by 1 base and J by 1 base, 6 bases remained unmatched. CDR3 size: 16 residues. From germline, CDR1 is SGHAT and CDR2 FQNNGV.